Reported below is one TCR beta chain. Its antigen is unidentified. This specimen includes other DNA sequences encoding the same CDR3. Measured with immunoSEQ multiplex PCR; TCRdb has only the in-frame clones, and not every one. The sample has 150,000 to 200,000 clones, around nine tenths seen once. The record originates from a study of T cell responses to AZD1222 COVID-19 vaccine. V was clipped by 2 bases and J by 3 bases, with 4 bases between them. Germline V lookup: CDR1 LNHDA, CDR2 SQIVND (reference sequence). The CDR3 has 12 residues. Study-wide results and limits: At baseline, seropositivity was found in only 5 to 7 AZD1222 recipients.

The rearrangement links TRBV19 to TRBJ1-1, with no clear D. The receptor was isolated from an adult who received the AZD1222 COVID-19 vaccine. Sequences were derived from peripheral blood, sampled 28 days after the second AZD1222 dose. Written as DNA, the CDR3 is TGTGCCAGTAGTATACGGGACACTGAAGCTTTCTTT. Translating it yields CASSIRDTEAFF.